The clone carrying this TCR beta chain has ten or more counts. Its antigen is currently unknown. These data are taken from a study of blood T cells in healthy people across ages. Study-wide results and caveats: Nothing was known about donor CMV status, and this possibly confounded expanded clonotype changes.

A second about 7 to 12 cycle PCR used barcoded and J-beta primers. No fewer than 2.5 million CDR3-containing paired-end reads came from each sample. TCRdb re-derived calls from the 5' RACE reads in MiXCR, one entry per CDR3 protein. In the table there are some 940,000 distinct CDR3 sequences, approximately 32% of which are singletons. Germline lookup yields CDR1 SQVTM and CDR2 ANQGSEA. J lost 3 bases, V lost 7 bases, and 8 bases had no gene match. CDR3 length: 13 residues. The same specimen was also included in a second study, on T cells of mothers and their children.

Sequenced sample: blood. V gene TRBV29-1 combines with J gene TRBJ1-2; 7 bases fit TRBD1. This receptor was obtained from a woman between 35 and 50 years old in good health. CDR3 in amino acids: CSATSGTDYGYTF. The CDR3 nucleotides read TGCAGCGCAACGTCAGGGACAGACTATGGCTACACCTTC.